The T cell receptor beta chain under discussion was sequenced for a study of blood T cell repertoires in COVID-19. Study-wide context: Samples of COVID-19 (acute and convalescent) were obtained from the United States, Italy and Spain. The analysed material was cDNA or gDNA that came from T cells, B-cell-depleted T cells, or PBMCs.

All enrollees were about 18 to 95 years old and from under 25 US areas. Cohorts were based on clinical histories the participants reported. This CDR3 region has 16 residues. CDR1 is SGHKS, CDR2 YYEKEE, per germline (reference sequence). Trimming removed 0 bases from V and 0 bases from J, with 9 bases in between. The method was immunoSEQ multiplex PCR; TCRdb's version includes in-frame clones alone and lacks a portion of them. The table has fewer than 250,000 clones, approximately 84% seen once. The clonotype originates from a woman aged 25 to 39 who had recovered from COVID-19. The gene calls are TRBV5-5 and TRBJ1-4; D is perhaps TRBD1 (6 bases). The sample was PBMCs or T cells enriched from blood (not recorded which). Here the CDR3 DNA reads TGTGCCAGCAGCTTGGGACAGGTTACAACTAATGAAAAACTGTTTTTT. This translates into CASSLGQVTTNEKLFF.